This T cell receptor (beta chain) is drawn from a study of shared clonotypes between healthy human individuals. Libraries were prepared by immunoSEQ multiplex PCR; TCRdb keeps only in-frame clonotypes and omits some of them. The table records around 940,000 clones, over 60% of them present only once. This clone was counted a few times. Its antigen remains unknown. The germline gene is not matched at one end of the junction; a read error may be the cause. The germline CDR1 and CDR2 sequences are MGHDK and SYGVNS. The CDR3 totals 18 residues. Study-wide results and limits: Compared with clonotypes that all four donors shared, non-shared clonotypes had lower generation probabilities.

The V and J genes are TRBV25-1 and TRBJ1-4, with TRBD1 identical over 9 bases. Sequences were obtained from memory CD4+ T cells sorted from blood. Subset described: CD45RA-negative fraction. The clonotype originates from a man aged 18 to 29 in good health. CDR3 nucleotides: TGTGCCAGCAGTGGAACAGGGGGCTTGGGAGGAGGTCCTGAAAACCTGTTTTTT. Protein sequence: CASSGTGGLGGGPENLFF.